This T cell receptor beta chain is from a study of blood T cell repertoires in COVID-19. Per the original methods: Counts of nucleated cells, estimated from reference gene primer amplification, were obtained. Clones were read by immunoSEQ multiplex PCR, and TCRdb kept only the in-frame ones, dropping some. D and trimming come from the DNA, and the V and J calls and clone size come from that table. The sample yields tens of thousands of clones, roughly four fifths seen once. There are 13 residues in the CDR3. Germline V lookup: CDR1 SGHTS, CDR2 YDEGEE. V was shortened by 3 bases and J by 10 bases, with 14 bases between the two germline ends.

The sample comprised peripheral blood. This sequence was found in a man aged 65 to 85 with acute or convalescent COVID-19. The chain carries TRBV5-8 and TRBJ2-1, with D perhaps TRBD1 (6 bases). The CDR3 is CASSSTQGSEQFF. The DNA of the CDR3 is TGTGCCAGCAGCTCGACTCAGGGGTCGGAGCAGTTCTTC. Combining the CDR3 with reference TRBV5-8 and TRBJ2-1 gives the whole variable domain EAGVTQSPTHLIKTRGQQATLRCSPISGHTSVYWYQQALGLGLQFLLWYDEGEERNRGNFPPRFSGRQFPNYSSELNVNALELEDSALYLCASSSTQGSEQFFGPGTRLTVL.